This entry lists 5 T cell receptor beta chains sequenced from one sample in a study of cytomegalovirus exposure and HLA in healthy donors. Researchers ran the PCR with 60 Vbeta and 13 Jbeta primers. Method: immunoSEQ multiplex PCR; TCRdb's copy keeps in-frame clones and lacks some. The table shows about 140,000 clones, with approximately 71% occurring only once. Sequencing was performed on PBMCs. The receptors shown here come from a woman between 45 and 65 years old in good health and CMV-seronegative.

The rearrangement joins TRBV6-5 to TRBJ2-7; a weak D match, TRBD1 (6 bases). Germline CDR1 reads MNHEY; CDR2 reads SVGAGI. The CDR3 is 15 residues long. V was cut by 0 bases and J by 3 bases, with 12 bases left in between. The CDR3 bases are TGTGCCAGCAGTTACTCAGGACAGTCCCACTACGAGCAGTACTTC. It specifies CASSYSGQSHYEQYF.

This sequence joins TRBV7-9 and TRBJ2-5; the match to TRBD2 covers 7 bases. The CDR3 totals 16 residues. The trim removed 1 base at V and 4 bases at J, leaving 9 bases unmatched. CDR1 is SEHNR and CDR2 is FQNEAQ in the germline V gene (reference sequence). The CDR3 DNA follows: TGTGCCAGCAGCTTAGGAGGATCGAGGGAGGGAGAGACCCAGTACTTC. It translates to CASSLGGSREGETQYF.

The CDR3: CASSTRQTYEQYF. DNA of the CDR3: TGTGCCAGCAGCACCCGACAGACCTACGAGCAGTACTTC. J is TRBJ2-7 and V is TRBV7-8; D possibly corresponds to TRBD1 (5 bases). The CDR3 runs to 13 residues. CDR1 is SGHVS and CDR2 is FQNEAQ in the germline V gene. The ends were cut back, 5 bases at V and 2 bases at J, with 10 bases in the middle.

In regard to this clone: One junction end does not reproduce the germline sequence, and a read error may be involved. This chain connects TRBV5-1 to TRBJ1-4, with 9 bases lining up with TRBD1. The CDR3 sequence is 14 residues long. Germline V CDR1 and CDR2: SGHRS, YFSETQ. The DNA for the CDR3 is TGCGCCAGCAGCTCGGGACAGGGTAATGAAAAACTGCTTTTT. This gives the protein CASSSGQGNEKLLF.

The chain couples TRBV6-1 to TRBJ1-6; TRBD1 agrees at 9 bases. After removal of 5 bases from V and 4 bases from J, the junction contained 3 bases not matched to a gene. CDR3 size: 15 residues. Germline V CDR1 and CDR2: MNHNS, SASEGT. CDR3 sequence (DNA): TGTGCCAGCAGTATCGGGACAGGGTATAATTCACCCCTCCACTTT. It translates to CASSIGTGYNSPLHF.